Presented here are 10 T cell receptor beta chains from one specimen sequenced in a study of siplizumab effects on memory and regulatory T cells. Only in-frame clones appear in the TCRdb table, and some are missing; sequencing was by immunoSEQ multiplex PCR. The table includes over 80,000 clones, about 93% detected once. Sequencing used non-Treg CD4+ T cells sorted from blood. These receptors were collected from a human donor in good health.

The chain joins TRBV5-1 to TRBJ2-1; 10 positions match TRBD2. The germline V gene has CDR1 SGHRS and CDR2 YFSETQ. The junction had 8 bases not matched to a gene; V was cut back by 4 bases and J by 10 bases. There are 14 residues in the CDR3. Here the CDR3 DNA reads TGCGCCAGCAGCGTTACTAGCGGGGCACCAGAGCAGTTCTTC. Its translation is CASSVTSGAPEQFF.

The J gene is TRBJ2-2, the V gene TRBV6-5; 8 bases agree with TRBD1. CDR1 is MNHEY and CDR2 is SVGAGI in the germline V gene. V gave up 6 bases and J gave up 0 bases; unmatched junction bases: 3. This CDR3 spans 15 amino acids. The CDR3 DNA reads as TGTGCCAGCAGGGGGGGACAGGCGAACACCGGGGAGCTGTTTTTT. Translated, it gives CASRGGQANTGELFF.

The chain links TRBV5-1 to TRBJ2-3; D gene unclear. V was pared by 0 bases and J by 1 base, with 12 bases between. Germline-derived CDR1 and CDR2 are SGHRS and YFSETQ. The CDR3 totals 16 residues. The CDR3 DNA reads TGCGCCAGCAGCTTGGTACGCGGACCACGCACAGATACGCAGTATTTT. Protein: CASSLVRGPRTDTQYF.

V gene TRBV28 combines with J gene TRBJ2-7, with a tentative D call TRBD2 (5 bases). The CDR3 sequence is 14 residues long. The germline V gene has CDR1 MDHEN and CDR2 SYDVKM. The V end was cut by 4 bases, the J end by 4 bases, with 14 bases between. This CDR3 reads CASSYEEAQYEQYF. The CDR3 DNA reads TGTGCCAGCAGTTATGAGGAGGCCCAATACGAGCAGTACTTC.

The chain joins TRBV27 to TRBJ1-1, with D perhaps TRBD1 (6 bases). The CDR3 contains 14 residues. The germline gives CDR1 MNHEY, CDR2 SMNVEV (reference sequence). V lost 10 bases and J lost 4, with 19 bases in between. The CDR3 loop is CATRPRGLGTEAFF. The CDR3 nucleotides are TGTGCCACACGCCCCAGGGGTTTGGGCACTGAAGCTTTCTTT.

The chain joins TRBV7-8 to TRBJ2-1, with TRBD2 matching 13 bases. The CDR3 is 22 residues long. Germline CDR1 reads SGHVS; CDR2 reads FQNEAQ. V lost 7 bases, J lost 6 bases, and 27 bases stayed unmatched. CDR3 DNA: TGTGCCAGCACCTCGACAAGAACCGGAATTGGGAGACTAGCGGGAGGCCGCAATGAGCAGTTCTTC. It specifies CASTSTRTGIGRLAGGRNEQFF.

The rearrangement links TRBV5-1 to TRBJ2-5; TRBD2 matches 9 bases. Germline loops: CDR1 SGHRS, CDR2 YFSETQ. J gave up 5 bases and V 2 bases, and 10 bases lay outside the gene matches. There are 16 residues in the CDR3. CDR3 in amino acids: CASSLSAGGSWETQYF. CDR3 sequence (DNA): TGCGCCAGCAGCTTATCTGCGGGAGGGTCGTGGGAGACCCAGTACTTC.

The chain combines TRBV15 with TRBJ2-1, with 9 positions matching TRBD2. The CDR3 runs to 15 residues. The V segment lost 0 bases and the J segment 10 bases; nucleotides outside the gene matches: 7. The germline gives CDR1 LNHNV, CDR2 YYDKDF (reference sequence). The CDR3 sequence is CATSREGTSPFEQFF. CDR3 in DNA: TGTGCCACCAGCAGAGAGGGGACTAGCCCTTTCGAGCAGTTCTTC. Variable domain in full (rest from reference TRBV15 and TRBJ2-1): DAMVIQNPRYQVTQFGKPVTLSCSQTLNHNVMYWYQQKSSQAPKLLFHYYDKDFNNEADTPDNFQSRRPNTSFCFLDIRSPGLGDTAMYLCATSREGTSPFEQFFGPGTRLTVL.

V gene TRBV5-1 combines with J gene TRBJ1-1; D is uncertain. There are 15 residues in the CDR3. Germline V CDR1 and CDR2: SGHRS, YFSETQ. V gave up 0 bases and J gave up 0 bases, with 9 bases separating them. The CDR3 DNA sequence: TGCGCCAGCAGCTTGGAGGACTTCATGAACACTGAAGCTTTCTTT. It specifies CASSLEDFMNTEAFF.

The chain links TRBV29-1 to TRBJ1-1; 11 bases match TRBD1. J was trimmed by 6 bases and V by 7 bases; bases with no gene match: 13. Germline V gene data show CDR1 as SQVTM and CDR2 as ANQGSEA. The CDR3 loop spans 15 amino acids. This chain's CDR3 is CSALDRGRTEAEAFF. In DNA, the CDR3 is TGCAGCGCTCTGGACAGGGGGCGCACTGAGGCTGAAGCTTTCTTT. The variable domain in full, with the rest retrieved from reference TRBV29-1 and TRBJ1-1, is SAVISQKPSRDICQRGTSLTIQCQVDSQVTMMFWYRQQPGQSLTLIATANQGSEATYESGFVIDKFPISRPNLTFSTLTVSNMSPEDSSIYLCSALDRGRTEAEAFFGQGTRLTVV.